The 3 T cell receptor beta chains below come from one sample, sequenced in a study of CD8 T cells in ankylosing spondylitis. A single record per CDR3 protein comes from TCRdb applying MiXCR to the 5' RACE reads. The sample contains under 200,000 distinct CDR3 sequences, 11% of which appear only once. The material sequenced was blood, either unsorted or a sorted T cell fraction (not recorded which). The source is a male donor with ankylosing spondylitis or in good health (not recorded which).

This clonotype was picked up a small number of times. The chain couples TRBV13 to TRBJ2-1; no clear D gene. V was shortened by 4 bases and J by 7 bases, with 20 bases between the two germline ends. The CDR3 length is 16 residues. Germline CDR1 reads PRHDT; CDR2 reads FYEKMQ (reference sequence). In DNA form, the CDR3 reads TGTGCCAGCAGCTCGAAATGGCAGGCTGGGGTAAATGAGCAGTTCTTC. It specifies CASSSKWQAGVNEQFF. The full variable domain, in which reference TRBV13 and TRBJ2-1 provide the parts outside the CDR3, is AAGVIQSPRHLIKEKRETATLKCYPIPRHDTVYWYQQGPGQDPQFLISFYEKMQSDKGSIPDRFSAQQFSDYHSELNMSSLELGDSALYFCASSSKWQAGVNEQFFGPGTRLTVL.

This clonotype has at least ten counts. The chain links TRBV28 to TRBJ2-7; 8 bases are shared with TRBD2. CDR1 and CDR2 (germline): MDHEN, SYDVKM. J was trimmed by 3 bases and V by 3 bases; bases with no gene match: 10. CDR3 length equals 16 residues. CDR3 sequence reads: CASSFSLAGLNYEQYF. CDR3 bases: TGTGCCAGCAGTTTTAGCCTAGCGGGTCTCAACTACGAGCAGTACTTC.

This clonotype was recorded many times. This chain connects TRBV27 to TRBJ1-1, with D perhaps TRBD1 (6 bases). The CDR3 has 14 amino acids. CDR1 is MNHEY and CDR2 is SMNVEV in the germline V gene (reference sequence). V dropped 0 bases and J dropped 11 bases, with 16 bases sitting between them. CDR3 region: CASSLSEGVESAFF. CDR3 sequence (DNA): TGTGCCAGCAGTTTATCGGAGGGGGTAGAGAGTGCTTTCTTT.